This entry features one T cell receptor beta chain sequence. Its target is not known. The data are from a study of cytomegalovirus exposure and HLA in healthy donors. It was with 60 Vbeta and 13 Jbeta primers that the PCR ran. Sequencing was performed with immunoSEQ multiplex PCR; in TCRdb, only in-frame clones are kept and a portion is missing. The sample includes under 200,000 clones, 80% of them seen just once. The CDR3 contains 17 residues. J was trimmed by 2 bases and V by 4 bases; bases with no gene match: 11. Study observations and caveats: A few CMV-associated chains were confirmed in vitro to be specific for CMV antigens. Information on immune exposure was restricted to one variable (CMV serostatus). Being productive about 90% or about 30% of the time was typical of most TCR beta V segments in an earlier analysis.

The sample taken for sequencing was PBMCs. V is TRBV5-7 and J is TRBJ1-5; 8 nucleotides line up with TRBD1. TRBV5-7 counts as an open reading frame of uncertain function. The sequence came from a man aged 30 to 45 in good health and CMV-seronegative. CDR3 DNA: TGTGCCAGCAGCCGGGACAGGCACGTCTCGGGCAATCAGCCCCAGCATTTT. Its protein is CASSRDRHVSGNQPQHF.